The 14 T cell receptor beta chains reported below all come from one sample, sequenced in a study of chemoradiotherapy in HPV16-positive cancers. The method was immunoSEQ multiplex PCR; TCRdb's version includes in-frame clones alone and lacks a portion of them. The sample lists several thousand clones, around 88% occurring once. The sequences come from blood, collected from a patient who underwent chemoradiotherapy. The receptors originated from a human donor with HPV-associated anogenital cancer.

The V call is TRBV5-1, the J call TRBJ1-3; D gene uncertain. CDR3 size: 14 residues. Between the trimmed V and J ends, which lost 0 bases and 0 bases, there was a span of 4 bases. The germline V gene has CDR1 SGHRS and CDR2 YFSETQ. CDR3 loop: CASSLETSGNTIYF. As DNA, the CDR3 is TGCGCCAGCAGCTTGGAGACCTCTGGAAACACCATATATTTT.

The chain carries TRBV2 and TRBJ2-5, with unresolved D. V was cut by 7 bases and J by 5 bases, with 8 bases left in between. The length of the CDR3 is 11 residues. Per germline, CDR1 SNHLY and CDR2 FYNNEI. The CDR3, as DNA: TGTGCCAGCAAGGTCCTCGAGACCCAGTACTTC. Translated, it gives CASKVLETQYF.

J is TRBJ1-1 and V is TRBV5-1; TRBD1 agrees at 7 bases. Germline V gives CDR1 SGHRS, CDR2 YFSETQ. The V segment lost 2 bases and the J segment 4 bases; nucleotides outside the gene matches: 5. CDR3 length: 14 residues. This chain's CDR3 is CASSFTGVGTEAFF. The CDR3 nucleotides are TGCGCCAGCAGCTTTACAGGGGTGGGCACTGAAGCTTTCTTT.

The chain carries TRBV5-5 and TRBJ2-5; no reliable D call. The CDR3 totals 13 residues. Deletions cut 0 bases from V and 2 bases from J, with 5 bases between. CDR1 and CDR2 from the germline V gene are SGHKS and YYEKEE (reference sequence). The CDR3 here is CASSLASQETQYF. Here the CDR3 DNA reads TGTGCCAGCAGCTTGGCTTCTCAAGAGACCCAGTACTTC.

The V gene is TRBV6-1, the J gene TRBJ2-1; tentative D call: TRBD1 (5 bases). Germline V lookup: CDR1 MNHNS, CDR2 SASEGT. V was cut by 3 bases and J by 5 bases, with 11 bases left in between. The CDR3 is 14 residues long. CDR3: CASSDWGRNNEQFF. The DNA for the CDR3 is TGTGCCAGCAGTGACTGGGGCAGAAACAATGAGCAGTTCTTC.

The J gene is TRBJ1-2, the V gene TRBV19; 7 nucleotides agree with TRBD1. The J segment lost 4 bases and the V segment lost 6 bases, leaving 8 bases of the junction unmatched. CDR3 length equals 14 residues. Germline V gene lookup returns CDR1 LNHDA and CDR2 SQIVND (reference sequence). This chain's CDR3 is CASRPGQRSYGYTF. The CDR3 DNA reads as TGTGCCAGTAGACCGGGACAGAGGAGCTATGGCTACACCTTC.

The sample holds a few counts of this clone. CDR3 region: CASSPPDSPYGYTF. CDR3 nucleotides: TGTGCCAGCAGCCCTCCGGACAGCCCCTATGGCTACACCTTC. The chain uses TRBV7-9 and TRBJ1-2; a weak D match, TRBD1 (6 bases). CDR1 is SEHNR and CDR2 is FQNEAQ in the germline V gene (reference sequence). CDR3 size: 14 residues. V was clipped by 5 bases and J by 4 bases, with 14 bases between them.

The V and J genes are TRBV19 and TRBJ2-3; perhaps TRBD2 as D (5 bases). Germline CDR1 LNHDA, CDR2 SQIVND (reference sequence). CDR3 size: 13 residues. V dropped 4 bases and J dropped 4 bases, with 9 bases sitting between them. As DNA, the CDR3 is TGTGCCAGTAGTACATGGACTTCAGATACGCAGTATTTT. It specifies CASSTWTSDTQYF.

The chain carries TRBV7-2 and TRBJ1-1; 8 nucleotides line up with TRBD1. Germline V gives CDR1 SGHTA, CDR2 FQGNSA. J gave up 1 base and V 5 bases, and 9 bases lay outside the gene matches. The CDR3 contains 16 residues. For the CDR3, the DNA is TGTGCCAGCAGCCGGACAGGGAACTGGGCGAACACTGAAGCTTTCTTT. This encodes CASSRTGNWANTEAFF. The entire variable domain, with the rest obtained from reference TRBV7-2 and TRBJ1-1, is as follows: GAGVSQSPSNKVTEKGKDVELRCDPISGHTALYWYRQSLGQGLEFLIYFQGNSAPDKSGLPSDRFSAERTGGSVSTLTIQRTQQEDSAVYLCASSRTGNWANTEAFFGQGTRLTVV.

The genes are TRBV7-9 and TRBJ1-1; D ambiguous. CDR1 is SEHNR and CDR2 is FQNEAQ in the germline V gene (reference sequence). Trimming left V 4 bases short and J 0 bases short, with 12 bases between. The CDR3 is made up of 15 amino acids. The CDR3 loop is CASSSPPGLNTEAFF. CDR3 nucleotide sequence: TGTGCCAGCAGCTCCCCCCCTGGCCTGAACACTGAAGCTTTCTTT.

V gene TRBV12-5 combines with J gene TRBJ1-1; no clear D. The CDR3 is 15 residues long. Trimming pared 0 bases from V and 1 base from J, leaving 9 bases between. Germline values: CDR1 LGHNT, CDR2 FRNRAP. CDR3 loop: CASGLVYGENTEAFF. CDR3 sequence (DNA): TGTGCTAGTGGTTTGGTATATGGGGAGAACACTGAAGCTTTCTTT.

The chain links TRBV6-5 to TRBJ2-7; a possible D gene is TRBD2 (5 bases). Looked up from germline, CDR1 is MNHEY and CDR2 is SVGAGI. V lost 5 bases and J lost 5, with 16 bases in between. The CDR3 has 14 residues. The CDR3: CASSRSGGDNEQYV. The CDR3 region has the DNA TGTGCCAGCAGTCGGTCAGGAGGAGACAACGAGCAGTACGTC.

The chain recombines TRBV19 with TRBJ1-5; maybe TRBD1 (6 bases). Looked up from germline, CDR1 is LNHDA and CDR2 is SQIVND (reference sequence). Trimming shortened V by 2 bases and J by 8 bases, and 10 bases separated the two germline ends. This CDR3 region has 13 residues. The DNA for the CDR3 is TGTGCCAGTAGTATAAGGGGGTTGGAGCCCCAGCATTTT. Residues: CASSIRGLEPQHF.

The rearrangement joins TRBV19 to TRBJ2-2; 11 bases fit TRBD2. V was clipped by 4 bases and J by 6 bases; unmatched bases: 7. CDR3 length: 16 amino acids. Germline lookup yields CDR1 LNHDA and CDR2 SQIVND (reference sequence). Here the CDR3 DNA reads TGTGCCAGTAGTACTCCTTTAGCGGGGGGGCCCGGGGAGCTGTTTTTT. The encoded protein is CASSTPLAGGPGELFF.